This T cell receptor beta chain was sequenced in a study of control samples from healthy donors and cancer patients. Assay: immunoSEQ multiplex PCR; the TCRdb copy retains only in-frame clones and omits some. The sample lists 110,000 or so clones; 83% were seen once. The CDR3 length is 14 residues. V dropped 2 bases and J dropped 3 bases, with 9 bases sitting between them. CDR1 and CDR2 (germline): SGHDT, YYEEEE. The sequenced sample was blood. This TCR was recovered from a woman aged 45-59 years in good health. J is TRBJ1-5 and V is TRBV5-6; a possible D gene is TRBD1 (5 bases). The CDR3 spells CASSFSGYNQPQHF. In nucleotides, the CDR3 is TGTGCCAGCAGCTTCTCAGGGTACAATCAGCCCCAGCATTTT.